This section outlines one T cell receptor (beta chain) sequence together with its context. Antigen specificity is unknown. Germline V CDR1 and CDR2: SGHDN, FVKESK. This CDR3 contains 14 residues. V dropped 3 bases and J dropped 5 bases, with 13 bases sitting between them. The time point is: blood 2 weeks post-SBRT. Stated treatment: 15 Gy SBRT to primary tumor, nephrectomy 4 weeks later. The tumor was a clear cell renal cell carcinoma. The data stem from a study of radiation and T cells in renal cell carcinoma. Across the whole study: Nephrectomy followed 15 Gy stereotactic body radiation by 4 weeks. Findings and limits, study-wide: Top tumor clonotypes rose in blood 2 weeks post-radiation, then contracted.

This table comes from immunoSEQ multiplex PCR, and its TCRdb copy is limited to in-frame clones, with some not included. The data show roughly 150,000 clones, over 80% seen once. Sequenced here: blood, sampled from a patient whose treatment included radiotherapy and nephrectomy. This receptor was obtained from a woman between 50 and 59 years old with renal cell carcinoma. The rearrangement links TRBV14 to TRBJ2-5; D not certain. CDR3 nucleotide sequence: TGTGCCAGCAGCCAGGTCATAGGAGATGAGACCCAGTACTTC. Its protein product is CASSQVIGDETQYF.